The 26 T cell receptor beta chains reported below all come from one sample, sequenced in a study of Graves' ophthalmopathy and Graves' hyperthyroidism. CDR3 regions of TCR beta were amplified from RNA transcripts. First-round RT-PCR used HTBI primers; second-round multiplex PCR followed. TCRdb re-called the multiplex PCR reads with MiXCR, one entry per CDR3 protein. Among around 670,000 distinct CDR3 sequences listed, 40% were seen once. The sequencing input was peripheral blood. These receptors all come from an adult man with Graves' ophthalmopathy.

Of note for this clonotype: This may be a read error, as it is one base from a much larger clone. The final CDR3 position lacks the conserved phenylalanine or tryptophan, pointing to a likely read error. The rearrangement joins TRBV10-3 to TRBJ1-6; TRBD1 aligns across 7 bases. CDR1 ENHRY and CDR2 SYGVKD come from the germline V gene. CDR3 length: 14 amino acids. V shed 10 bases, J shed 10 bases, and the junction held 13 bases outside the gene matches. The CDR3 DNA is TGTGCCAGCAGAACCACAGGGGAGAGATCACCCCTCCACCTT. Amino acids: CASRTTGERSPLHL.

This clonotype has just a few counts. The junction differs from germline at one of its ends, possibly a read error. The gene calls are TRBV11-2 and TRBJ1-1; D ambiguous. The CDR3 spans 14 residues. Germline V gene data show CDR1 as SGHAT and CDR2 as FQNNGV. The CDR3 spells CASSQEGIYREAFF. In nucleotides, the CDR3 is TGCGCCAGCAGCCAAGAGGGAATTTATCGTGAAGCTTTCTTT.

This clonotype was seen repeatedly, ten times or more. The chain joins TRBV25-1 to TRBJ1-1; possibly TRBD1 for D (6 bases). The CDR3 extends over 13 amino acids. V lost 1 base and J 8 bases, leaving 11 bases between the germline ends. The germline gives CDR1 MGHDK, CDR2 SYGVNS. The CDR3 bases are TGTGCCAGCAGTGAATTTTGGGGGCTGGAAGCTTTCTTT. Translating it yields CASSEFWGLEAFF. Full variable domain (outside the CDR3, taken from reference TRBV25-1 and TRBJ1-1): EADIYQTPRYLVIGTGKKITLECSQTMGHDKMYWYQQDPGMELHLIHYSYGVNSTEKGDLSSESTVSRIRTEHFPLTLESARPSHTSQYLCASSEFWGLEAFFGQGTRLTVV.

This clonotype was detected once. The chain employs TRBV10-3 and TRBJ1-4, with D possibly TRBD1 on 6 matching bases. This CDR3 has 14 residues. The germline V gene encodes CDR1 ENHRY and CDR2 SYGVKD. The V and J ends lost 5 bases and 5 bases respectively, with 12 bases between them. CDR3 in amino acids: CAISYRDLNEKLFF. The CDR3 region has the DNA TGTGCCATCAGTTACAGGGATCTAAATGAAAAACTGTTTTTT.

This clonotype was observed a handful of times. The rearrangement links TRBV5-1 to TRBJ2-7, with D maybe TRBD1 (6 bases). CDR3 length equals 15 residues. V lost 0 bases, J lost 4 bases, and 14 bases lay in between. Germline CDR1 is SGHRS and CDR2 is YFSETQ. The CDR3: CASSLAPGHAYEQYF. The CDR3 DNA reads as TGCGCCAGCAGCTTGGCTCCGGGACACGCGTACGAGCAGTACTTC.

This clonotype was observed a few times. The genes are TRBV6-2 or TRBV6-3 and TRBJ2-5; the D gene is possibly TRBD1 (6 bases). V was clipped by 5 bases and J by 1 base, with 17 bases between them. Germline CDR1 and CDR2: MNHEY and SVGEGT. This CDR3 comprises 16 residues. The CDR3 DNA is TGTGCCAGCAGTAGCCAGGACAGTAACACCCAAGAGACCCAGTACTTC. It codes for CASSSQDSNTQETQYF.

This clonotype is medium-sized. The chain employs TRBV25-1 and TRBJ2-5; TRBD2 matches at 10 bases. The trim removed 5 bases at V and 2 bases at J, leaving 2 bases unmatched. Germline CDR1 and CDR2: MGHDK and SYGVNS. This CDR3 spans 14 amino acids. CDR3: CASSQRGGQETQYF. CDR3 bases: TGTGCCAGCAGTCAGCGGGGGGGACAAGAGACCCAGTACTTC.

The CDR3 loop is CASSLTGGATGELFF. In DNA form, the CDR3 reads TGCGCCAGCAGCTTAACAGGGGGTGCCACCGGGGAGCTGTTTTTT. The gene calls are TRBV5-1 and TRBJ2-2; 8 nucleotides agree with TRBD1. V shed 2 bases, J shed 4 bases, and the junction held 4 bases outside the gene matches. Per germline, CDR1 SGHRS and CDR2 YFSETQ. This CDR3 is 15 amino acids long. The full variable domain, in which reference TRBV5-1 and TRBJ2-2 provide the parts outside the CDR3, is KAGVTQTPRYLIKTRGQQVTLSCSPISGHRSVSWYQQTPGQGLQFLFEYFSETQRNKGNFPGRFSGRQFSNSRSEMNVSTLELGDSALYLCASSLTGGATGELFFGEGSRLTVL.

This clonotype came up many times. The rearrangement links TRBV20-1 to TRBJ1-2; no definite D call. Per the germline V gene, CDR1 is DFQATT and CDR2 is SNEGSKA (reference sequence). Deletions cut 2 bases from V and 2 bases from J, with 9 bases between. The CDR3 consists of 13 residues. CDR3 sequence: CSARPQRNYGYTF. The CDR3 coding sequence is TGCAGTGCTAGACCCCAGAGAAACTATGGCTACACCTTC.

J is TRBJ1-3 and V is TRBV24-1; D uncertain. The germline V and J ends were trimmed by 11 bases and 2 bases, with 18 bases remaining between them. The germline V gene has CDR1 KGHDR and CDR2 SFDVKD. CDR3 length: 15 residues. DNA of the CDR3: TGTGCCAGCAGCTCCGACGATAAAGCTGGAAACACCATATATTTT. Translating it yields CASSSDDKAGNTIYF.

This clonotype was seen a handful of times. The chain employs TRBV24-1 and TRBJ2-2; 7 nucleotides align to TRBD1. With 4 bases clipped from V and 5 bases from J, the junction kept 9 bases outside the gene matches. The CDR3 spans 16 residues. CDR1 and CDR2 from the germline V gene are KGHDR and SFDVKD. CDR3 nucleotide sequence: TGTGCCACCAGTGACCCCGGGACAGTCGCGACCGGGGAGCTGTTTTTT. Translating gives CATSDPGTVATGELFF.

This clonotype was seen ten or more times. V usage is TRBV7-9 and J usage is TRBJ2-2; D might be TRBD2 (6 bases). Trimming left V 2 bases short and J 3 bases short, with 13 bases between. CDR3 size: 16 residues. Germline V gene lookup returns CDR1 SEHNR and CDR2 FQNEAQ (reference sequence). CDR3 protein: CASSLRAGTYTGELFF. Written as DNA, the CDR3 is TGTGCCAGCAGCTTAAGGGCGGGGACGTACACCGGGGAGCTGTTTTTT.

This chain joins TRBV25-1 and TRBJ1-6, with D possibly matching TRBD1 (5 bases). Germline CDR1 and CDR2: MGHDK and SYGVNS. This CDR3 is 15 amino acids long. Trimming removed 2 bases from V and 2 bases from J, with 7 bases in between. CDR3 bases: TGTGCCAGCAGTGAACAGGGTACCTATAATTCACCCCTCCACTTT. This sequence encodes CASSEQGTYNSPLHF.

The J gene is TRBJ1-5, the V gene TRBV2; 8 bases match TRBD1. Germline V lookup: CDR1 SNHLY, CDR2 FYNNEI. Unmatched junction bases numbered 12, after V lost 8 bases and J lost 6 bases. The CDR3 is 15 residues long. The chain's CDR3 is CASRSQGAGVQPQHF. As DNA, the CDR3 is TGTGCCAGCCGATCGCAGGGGGCAGGCGTTCAGCCCCAGCATTTT.

This chain links TRBV19 with TRBJ1-4, with 8 bases lining up with TRBD1. Germline V CDR1 and CDR2: LNHDA, SQIVND (reference sequence). This CDR3 is 15 amino acids long. J was trimmed by 5 bases and V by 5 bases; bases with no gene match: 7. DNA of the CDR3: TGTGCCAGTAGTTCCCCAGACAGGGGAAATGAAAAACTGTTTTTT. Translation gives CASSSPDRGNEKLFF. Full variable domain (outside the CDR3, taken from reference TRBV19 and TRBJ1-4): DGGITQSPKYLFRKEGQNVTLSCEQNLNHDAMYWYRQDPGQGLRLIYYSQIVNDFQKGDIAEGYSVSREKKESFPLTVTSAQKNPTAFYLCASSSPDRGNEKLFFGSGTQLSVL.

This clonotype has more than one count but fewer than ten. The rearrangement joins TRBV6-1 to TRBJ2-6; D gene unclear. Deletions cut 4 bases from V and 1 base from J, with 8 bases between. The CDR3 consists of 15 residues. Per germline, CDR1 MNHNS and CDR2 SASEGT. The CDR3: CASSVTGSGANVLTF. DNA for the CDR3: TGTGCCAGCAGTGTAACTGGTTCTGGGGCCAACGTCCTGACTTTC.

The chain recombines TRBV20-1 with TRBJ1-6; D gene ambiguous. V was clipped by 7 bases and J by 5 bases, with 12 bases between them. Germline CDR1 and CDR2: DFQATT and SNEGSKA (reference sequence). CDR3 length equals 13 residues. The CDR3 protein is CSVRAGNNSPLHF. CDR3 in DNA: TGCAGTGTTAGGGCGGGAAATAATTCACCCCTCCACTTT.

Ten or more counts support this clonotype. The J gene is TRBJ1-5, the V gene TRBV24-1, with 7 bases that match TRBD1. This CDR3 has 15 residues. With 5 bases clipped from V and 4 bases from J, the junction kept 7 bases outside the gene matches. Per germline, CDR1 KGHDR and CDR2 SFDVKD. The CDR3 here is CATSAHRGGNQPQHF. The CDR3 DNA is TGTGCCACCAGTGCACACAGGGGAGGGAATCAGCCCCAGCATTTT.

A note on this clonotype: This may arise from a read error, as a much more abundant clone is one base away. V is TRBV6-1 and J is TRBJ1-1; possible D gene TRBD1, 5 bases. The V gene's germline CDR1 is MNHNS and CDR2 SASEGT. The CDR3 runs to 13 residues. The CDR3 DNA is TGTGCCACCCGCCCCCGACAGCACACTGAAGCTTCCTTT. Translating gives CATRPRQHTEASF.

On this clonotype itself: A much bigger clone sits one base away, suggesting this may be a read error. The chain couples TRBV11-1 to TRBJ1-6; unclear D gene. V gave up 2 bases and J gave up 7 bases, with 6 bases separating them. This CDR3 contains 13 residues. Per germline, CDR1 SGHAT and CDR2 FQDESV (reference sequence). For the CDR3, the DNA is TGTGCCAGCAGCTTACATTCCAATTCACCCCTCCACTTT. Its translation is CASSLHSNSPLHF.

On this clonotype itself: Since a much larger clone is just one base distant, this may be a read error. The J gene is TRBJ2-6, the V gene TRBV2; D gene ambiguous. The CDR3 is made up of 14 amino acids. Trimming shortened V by 4 bases and J by 0 bases, and 4 bases separated the two germline ends. Germline CDR1 and CDR2: SNHLY and FYNNEI. The CDR3 region has the DNA TGTGCCAGCAGTGCGGTCTCTGGGGCCAACGTCCTGACTTTC. Encoded protein: CASSAVSGANVLTF.

Many counts were recorded for this clonotype. The chain employs TRBV29-1 and TRBJ1-1, with D hard to call. In germline, CDR1 is SQVTM, CDR2 ANQGSEA. The CDR3 has 11 amino acids. The V end was cut by 7 bases, the J end by 7 bases, with 13 bases between. The CDR3 spells CSAWEGGEAFF. Here the CDR3 DNA reads TGCAGCGCCTGGGAGGGAGGTGAAGCTTTCTTT.

J is TRBJ1-2 and V is TRBV25-1, with 8 bases aligning to TRBD1. Germline V gives CDR1 MGHDK, CDR2 SYGVNS. After removal of 7 bases from V and 4 bases from J, the junction contained 8 bases not matched to a gene. The CDR3 contains 14 residues. The CDR3 loop reads CASTAGGALYGYTF. CDR3 bases: TGTGCCAGCACTGCAGGGGGCGCACTCTATGGCTACACCTTC.

The chain's CDR3 is CASSVKENTEAFF. CDR3 bases: TGTGCCAGCAGTGTGAAGGAGAACACTGAAGCTTTCTTT. V and J are TRBV6-4 and TRBJ1-1; D unclear. V was clipped by 4 bases and J by 1 base, with 7 bases between them. The CDR3 has 13 amino acids. CDR1 and CDR2 from the germline V gene are MRHNA and SNTAGT.

This clonotype turned up a few times. The chain combines TRBV6-6 with TRBJ1-4, with 7 nucleotides matching TRBD1. J lost 8 bases, V lost 5 bases, and 14 bases had no gene match. Germline CDR1 and CDR2: MNHNY and SVGAGI (reference sequence). This CDR3 contains 16 residues. DNA of the CDR3: TGTGCCAGCAGTCCACTGACAGGGCGAAGGGGCGAAAAACTGTTTTTT. It codes for CASSPLTGRRGEKLFF.

This clonotype was seen many times. This chain joins TRBV2 and TRBJ1-6; D not certain. V lost 7 bases and J 7 bases, leaving 11 bases between the germline ends. CDR1 SNHLY and CDR2 FYNNEI come from the germline V gene. The CDR3 sequence is 13 residues long. In DNA, the CDR3 is TGTGCCAGCATGCGGGGTTGGAATTCACCCCTCCACTTT. This codes for CASMRGWNSPLHF.